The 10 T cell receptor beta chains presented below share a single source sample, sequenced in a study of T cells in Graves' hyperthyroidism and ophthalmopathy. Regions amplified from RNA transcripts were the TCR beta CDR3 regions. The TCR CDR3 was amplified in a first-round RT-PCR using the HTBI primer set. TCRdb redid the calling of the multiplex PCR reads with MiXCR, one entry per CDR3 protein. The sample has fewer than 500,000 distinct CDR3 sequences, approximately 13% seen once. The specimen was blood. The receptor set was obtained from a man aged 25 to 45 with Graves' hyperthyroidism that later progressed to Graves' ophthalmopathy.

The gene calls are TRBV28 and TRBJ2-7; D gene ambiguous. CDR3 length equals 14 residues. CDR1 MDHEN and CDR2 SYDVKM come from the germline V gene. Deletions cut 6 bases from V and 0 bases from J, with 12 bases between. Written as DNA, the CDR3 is TGTGCCAGCAGCCCCGAATACCGCTCCTACGAGCAGTACTTC. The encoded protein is CASSPEYRSYEQYF.

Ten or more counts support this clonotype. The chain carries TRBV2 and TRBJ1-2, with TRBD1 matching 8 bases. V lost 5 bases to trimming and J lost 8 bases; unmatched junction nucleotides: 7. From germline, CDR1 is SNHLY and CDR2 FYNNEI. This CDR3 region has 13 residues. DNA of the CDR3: TGTGCCAGCAGTTTGCAGGGGGCATGGGGCTACACCTTC. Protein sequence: CASSLQGAWGYTF.

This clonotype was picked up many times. The chain's CDR3 is CASSVFAGVKTETQYF. The DNA of the CDR3 is TGTGCCAGCAGTGTTTTTGCCGGGGTGAAGACAGAGACCCAGTACTTC. The V call is TRBV2, the J call TRBJ2-5; a possible D gene is TRBD2 (5 bases). The V end was cut by 4 bases, the J end by 4 bases, with 19 bases between. There are 16 residues in the CDR3. Germline CDR1 reads SNHLY; CDR2 reads FYNNEI.

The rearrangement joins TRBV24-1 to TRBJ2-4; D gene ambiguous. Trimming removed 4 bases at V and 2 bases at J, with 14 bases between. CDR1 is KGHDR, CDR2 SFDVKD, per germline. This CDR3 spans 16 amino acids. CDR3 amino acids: CATSDSTEYTKNIQYF. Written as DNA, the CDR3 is TGTGCCACCAGTGACTCTACAGAATATACCAAAAACATTCAGTACTTC.

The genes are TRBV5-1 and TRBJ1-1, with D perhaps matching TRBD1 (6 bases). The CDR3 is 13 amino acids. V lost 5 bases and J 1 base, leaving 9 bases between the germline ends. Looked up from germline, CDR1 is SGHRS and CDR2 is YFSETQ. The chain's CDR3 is CASREGENTEAFF. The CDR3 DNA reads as TGCGCCAGCAGAGAGGGGGAGAACACTGAAGCTTTCTTT.

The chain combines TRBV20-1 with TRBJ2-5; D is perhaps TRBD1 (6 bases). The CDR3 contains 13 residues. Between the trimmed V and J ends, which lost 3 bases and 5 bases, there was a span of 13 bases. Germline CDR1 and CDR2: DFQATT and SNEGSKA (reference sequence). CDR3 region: CSASEPRGETQYF. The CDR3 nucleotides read TGCAGTGCTAGCGAACCTAGGGGGGAGACCCAGTACTTC.

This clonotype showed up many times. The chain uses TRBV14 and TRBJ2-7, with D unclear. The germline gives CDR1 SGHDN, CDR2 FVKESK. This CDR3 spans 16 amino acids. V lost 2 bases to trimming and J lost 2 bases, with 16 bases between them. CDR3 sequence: CASSQHKTRGAYEQYF. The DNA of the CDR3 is TGTGCCAGCAGCCAACATAAAACCAGAGGTGCCTACGAGCAGTACTTC.

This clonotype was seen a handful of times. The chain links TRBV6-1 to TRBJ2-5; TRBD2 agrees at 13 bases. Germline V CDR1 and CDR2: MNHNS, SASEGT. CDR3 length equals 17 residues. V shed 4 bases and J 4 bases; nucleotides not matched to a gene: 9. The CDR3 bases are TGTGCCAGCAGTGTACTAGCGGGGGGGCCGTTTGGAGAGACCCAGTACTTC. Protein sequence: CASSVLAGGPFGETQYF.

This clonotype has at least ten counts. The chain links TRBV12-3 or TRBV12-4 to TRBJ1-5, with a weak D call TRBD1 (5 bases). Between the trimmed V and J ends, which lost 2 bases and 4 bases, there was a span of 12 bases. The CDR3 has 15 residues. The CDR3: CASSLNPRGNQPQHF. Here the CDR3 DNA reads TGTGCCAGCAGTTTAAACCCTAGGGGAAATCAGCCCCAGCATTTT.

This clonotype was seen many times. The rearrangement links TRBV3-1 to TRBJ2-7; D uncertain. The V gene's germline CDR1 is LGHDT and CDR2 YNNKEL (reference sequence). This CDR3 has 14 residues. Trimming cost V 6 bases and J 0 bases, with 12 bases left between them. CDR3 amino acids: CASRRSTTSYEQYF. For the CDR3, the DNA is TGTGCCAGCAGGAGGTCCACAACCTCCTACGAGCAGTACTTC.